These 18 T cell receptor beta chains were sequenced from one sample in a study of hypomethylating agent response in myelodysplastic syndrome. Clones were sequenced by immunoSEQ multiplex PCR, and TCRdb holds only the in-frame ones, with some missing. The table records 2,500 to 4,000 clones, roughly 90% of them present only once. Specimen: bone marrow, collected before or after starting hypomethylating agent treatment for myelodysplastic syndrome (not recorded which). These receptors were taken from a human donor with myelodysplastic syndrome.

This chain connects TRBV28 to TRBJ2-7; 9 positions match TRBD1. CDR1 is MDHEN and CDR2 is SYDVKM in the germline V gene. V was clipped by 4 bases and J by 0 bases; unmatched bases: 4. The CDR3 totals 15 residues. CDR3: CASSSGQGSSYEQYF. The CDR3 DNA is TGTGCCAGCAGTTCAGGACAGGGGTCCTCCTACGAGCAGTACTTC.

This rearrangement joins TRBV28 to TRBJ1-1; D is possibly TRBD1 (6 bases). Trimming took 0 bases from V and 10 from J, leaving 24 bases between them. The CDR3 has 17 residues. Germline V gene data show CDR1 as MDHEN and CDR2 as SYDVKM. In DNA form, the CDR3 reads TGTGCCAGCAGTTTATGGAGGACAGTATCATCCCGACGGGGAGCTTTCTTT. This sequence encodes CASSLWRTVSSRRGAFF.

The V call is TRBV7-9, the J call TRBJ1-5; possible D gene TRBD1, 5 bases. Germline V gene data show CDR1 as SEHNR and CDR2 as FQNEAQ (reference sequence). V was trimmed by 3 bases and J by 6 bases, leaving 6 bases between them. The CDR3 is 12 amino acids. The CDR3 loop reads CASSLGTQPQHF. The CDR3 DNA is TGTGCCAGCAGCTTGGGGACTCAGCCCCAGCATTTT.

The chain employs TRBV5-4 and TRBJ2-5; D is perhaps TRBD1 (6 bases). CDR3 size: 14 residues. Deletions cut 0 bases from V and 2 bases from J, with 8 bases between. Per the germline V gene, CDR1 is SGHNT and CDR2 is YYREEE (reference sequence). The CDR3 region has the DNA TGTGCCAGCAGCTTGGGTAGGGGGCAAGAGACCCAGTACTTC. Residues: CASSLGRGQETQYF.

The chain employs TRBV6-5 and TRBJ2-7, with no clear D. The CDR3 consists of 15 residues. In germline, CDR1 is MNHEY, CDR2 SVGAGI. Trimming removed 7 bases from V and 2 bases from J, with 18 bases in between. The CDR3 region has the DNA TGTGCCAGCAACGAACGGAGAGGTCGCCCCTACGAGCAGTACTTC. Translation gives CASNERRGRPYEQYF.

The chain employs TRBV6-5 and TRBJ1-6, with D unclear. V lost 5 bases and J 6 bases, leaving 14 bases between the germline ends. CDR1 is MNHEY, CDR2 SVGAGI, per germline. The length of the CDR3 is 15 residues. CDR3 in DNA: TGTGCCAGCAGTCCCCCCGTACGGGGTAATTCACCCCTCCACTTT. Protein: CASSPPVRGNSPLHF.

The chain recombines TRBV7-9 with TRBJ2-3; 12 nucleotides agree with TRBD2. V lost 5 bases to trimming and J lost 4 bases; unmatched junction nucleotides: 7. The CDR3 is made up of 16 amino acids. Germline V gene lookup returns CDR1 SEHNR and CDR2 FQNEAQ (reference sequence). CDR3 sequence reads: CASSHDLAGGADTQYF. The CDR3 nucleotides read TGTGCCAGCAGCCACGATCTAGCGGGAGGGGCAGATACGCAGTATTTT. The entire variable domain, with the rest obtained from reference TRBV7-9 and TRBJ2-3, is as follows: DTGVSQNPRHKITKRGQNVTFRCDPISEHNRLYWYRQTLGQGPEFLTYFQNEAQLEKSRLLSDRFSAERPKGSFSTLEIQRTEQGDSAMYLCASSHDLAGGADTQYFGPGTRLTVL.

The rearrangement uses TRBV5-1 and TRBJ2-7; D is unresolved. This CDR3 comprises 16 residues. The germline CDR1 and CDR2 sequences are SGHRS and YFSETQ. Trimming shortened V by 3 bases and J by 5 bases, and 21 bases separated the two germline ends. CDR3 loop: CASSYGSAITSNEQYF. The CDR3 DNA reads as TGCGCCAGCAGCTATGGTTCCGCTATAACTTCGAACGAGCAGTACTTC.

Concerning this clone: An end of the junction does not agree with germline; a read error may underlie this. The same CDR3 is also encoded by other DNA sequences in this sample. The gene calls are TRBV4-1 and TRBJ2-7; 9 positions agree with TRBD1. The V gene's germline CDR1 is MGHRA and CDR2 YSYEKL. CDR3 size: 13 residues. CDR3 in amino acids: CASTGTGSYEQYF. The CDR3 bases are TGCGCCAGCACCGGGACAGGGTCCTATGAGCAGTACTTC.

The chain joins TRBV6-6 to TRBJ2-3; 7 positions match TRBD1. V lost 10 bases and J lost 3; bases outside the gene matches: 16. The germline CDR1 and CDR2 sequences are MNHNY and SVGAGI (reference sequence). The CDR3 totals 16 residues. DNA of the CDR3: TGTGCCACCATCTTAGGGGGCAGGGCGAGGACAGATACGCAGTATTTT. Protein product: CATILGGRARTDTQYF.

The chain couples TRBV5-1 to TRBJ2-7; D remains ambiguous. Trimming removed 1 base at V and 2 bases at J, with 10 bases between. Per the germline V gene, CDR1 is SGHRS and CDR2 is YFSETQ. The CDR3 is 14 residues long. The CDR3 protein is CASSLLGHTYEQYF. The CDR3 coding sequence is TGCGCCAGCAGCTTGTTAGGTCACACCTACGAGCAGTACTTC.

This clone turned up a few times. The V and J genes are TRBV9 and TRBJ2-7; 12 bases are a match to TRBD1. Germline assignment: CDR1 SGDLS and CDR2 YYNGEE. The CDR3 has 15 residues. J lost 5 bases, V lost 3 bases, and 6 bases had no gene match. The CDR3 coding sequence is TGTGCCAGCAGCGCCGGGACAGGGGGCGGAAACGAGCAGTACTTC. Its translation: CASSAGTGGGNEQYF.

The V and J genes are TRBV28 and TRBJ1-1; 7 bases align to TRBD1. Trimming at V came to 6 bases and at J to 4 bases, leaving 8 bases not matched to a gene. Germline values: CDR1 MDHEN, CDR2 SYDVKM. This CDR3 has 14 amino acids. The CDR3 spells CASSRGTVGTEAFF. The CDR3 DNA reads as TGTGCCAGCAGCCGAGGGACAGTTGGCACTGAAGCTTTCTTT.

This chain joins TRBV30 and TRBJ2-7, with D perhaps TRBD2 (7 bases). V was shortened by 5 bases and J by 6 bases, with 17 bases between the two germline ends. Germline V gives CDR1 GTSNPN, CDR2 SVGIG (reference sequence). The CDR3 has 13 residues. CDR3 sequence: CAWEVGGPGEQYF. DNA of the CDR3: TGTGCCTGGGAGGTGGGGGGGCCGGGCGAGCAGTACTTC.

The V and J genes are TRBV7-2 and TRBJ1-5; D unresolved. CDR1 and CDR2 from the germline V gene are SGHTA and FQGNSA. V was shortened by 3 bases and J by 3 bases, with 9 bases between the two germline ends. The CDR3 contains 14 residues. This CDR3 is CASSLRRFNQPQHF. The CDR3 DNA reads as TGTGCCAGCAGCTTGCGAAGGTTCAATCAGCCCCAGCATTTT.

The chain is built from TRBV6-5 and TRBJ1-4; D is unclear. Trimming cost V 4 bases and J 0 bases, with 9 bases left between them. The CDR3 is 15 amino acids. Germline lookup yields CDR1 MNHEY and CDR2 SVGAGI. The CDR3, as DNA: TGTGCCAGCAGTTCCCGGCCTCCAACTAATGAAAAACTGTTTTTT. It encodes CASSSRPPTNEKLFF.

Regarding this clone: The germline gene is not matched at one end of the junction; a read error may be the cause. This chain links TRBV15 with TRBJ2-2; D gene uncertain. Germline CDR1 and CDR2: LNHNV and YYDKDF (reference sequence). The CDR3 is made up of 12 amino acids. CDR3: CATSGDTGELFF. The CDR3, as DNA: TGTGCCACCAGCGGAGACACCGGGGAGCTGTTTTTT.

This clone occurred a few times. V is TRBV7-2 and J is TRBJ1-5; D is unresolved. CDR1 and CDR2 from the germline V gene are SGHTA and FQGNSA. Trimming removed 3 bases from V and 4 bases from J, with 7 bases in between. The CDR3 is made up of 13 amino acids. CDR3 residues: CASSLTENQPQHF. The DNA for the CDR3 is TGTGCCAGCAGCTTGACGGAGAATCAGCCCCAGCATTTT.